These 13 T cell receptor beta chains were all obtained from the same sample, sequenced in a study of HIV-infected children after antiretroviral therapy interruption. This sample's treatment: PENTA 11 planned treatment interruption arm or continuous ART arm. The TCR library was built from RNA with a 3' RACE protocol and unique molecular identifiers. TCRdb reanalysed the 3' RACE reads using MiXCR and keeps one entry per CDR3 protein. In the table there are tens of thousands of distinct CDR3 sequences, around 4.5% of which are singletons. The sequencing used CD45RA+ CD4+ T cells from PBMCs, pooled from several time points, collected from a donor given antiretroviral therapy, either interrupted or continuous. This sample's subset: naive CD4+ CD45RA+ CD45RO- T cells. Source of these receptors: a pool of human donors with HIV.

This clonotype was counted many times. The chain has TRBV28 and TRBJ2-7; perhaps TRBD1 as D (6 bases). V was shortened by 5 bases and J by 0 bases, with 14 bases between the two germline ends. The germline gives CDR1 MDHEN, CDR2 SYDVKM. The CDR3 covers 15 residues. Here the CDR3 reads CASSPRRGFSYEQYF. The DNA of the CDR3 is TGTGCCAGCAGTCCTCGCAGGGGTTTCTCCTACGAGCAGTACTTC.

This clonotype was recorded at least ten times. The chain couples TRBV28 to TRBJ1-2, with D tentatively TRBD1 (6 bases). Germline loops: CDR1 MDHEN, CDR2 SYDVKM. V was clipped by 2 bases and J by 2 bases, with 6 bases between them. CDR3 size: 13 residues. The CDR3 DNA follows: TGTGCCAGCAGTTTAGGGACAAACTATGGCTACACCTTC. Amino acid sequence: CASSLGTNYGYTF.

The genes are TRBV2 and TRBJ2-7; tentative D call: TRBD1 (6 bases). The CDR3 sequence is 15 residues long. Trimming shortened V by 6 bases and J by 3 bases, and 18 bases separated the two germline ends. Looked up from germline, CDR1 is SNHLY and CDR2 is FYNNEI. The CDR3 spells CASSPDRPPHYEQYF. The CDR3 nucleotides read TGTGCCAGCAGCCCCGACAGGCCCCCGCACTACGAGCAGTACTTC.

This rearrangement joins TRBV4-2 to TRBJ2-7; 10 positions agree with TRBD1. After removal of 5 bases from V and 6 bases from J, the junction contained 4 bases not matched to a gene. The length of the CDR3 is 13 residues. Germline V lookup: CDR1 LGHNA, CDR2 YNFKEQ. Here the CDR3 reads CASSAGTGAEQYF. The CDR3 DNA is TGTGCCAGCAGCGCCGGGACAGGGGCCGAGCAGTACTTC.

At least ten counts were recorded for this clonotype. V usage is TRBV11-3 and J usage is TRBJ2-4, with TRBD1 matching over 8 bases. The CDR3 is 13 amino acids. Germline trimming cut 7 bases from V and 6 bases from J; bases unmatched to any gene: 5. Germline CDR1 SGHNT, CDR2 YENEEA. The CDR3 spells CASTSDRANIQYF. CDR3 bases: TGTGCCAGCACCTCGGACAGGGCAAACATTCAGTACTTC.

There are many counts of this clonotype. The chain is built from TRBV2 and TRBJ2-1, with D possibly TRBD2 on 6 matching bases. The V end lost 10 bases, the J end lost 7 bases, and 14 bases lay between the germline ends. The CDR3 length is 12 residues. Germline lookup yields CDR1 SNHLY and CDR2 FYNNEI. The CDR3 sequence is CATKKGTNEQFF. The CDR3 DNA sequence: TGTGCCACTAAAAAAGGGACTAATGAGCAGTTCTTC.

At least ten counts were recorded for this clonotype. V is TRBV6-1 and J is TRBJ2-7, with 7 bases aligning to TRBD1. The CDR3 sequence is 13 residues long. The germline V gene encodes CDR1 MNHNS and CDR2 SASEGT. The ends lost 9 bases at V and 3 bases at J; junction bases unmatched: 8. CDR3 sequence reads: CASKTGNVYEQYF. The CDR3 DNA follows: TGTGCCAGTAAGACAGGGAACGTCTACGAGCAGTACTTC.

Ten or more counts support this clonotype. DNA for the CDR3: TGTGCCAGCAGTGAACCGCCCGGGACCCTCGGGGACGAGCAGTACTTC. The encoded protein is CASSEPPGTLGDEQYF. This chain links TRBV2 with TRBJ2-7; possibly TRBD1 or TRBD2 for D (5 bases each). This CDR3 region has 16 residues. V shed 2 bases and J shed 5 bases, with 19 bases lying between them. Germline CDR1 SNHLY, CDR2 FYNNEI.

CDR3 amino acids: CASSQGGKNIQYF. The CDR3 nucleotides are TGTGCCAGCAGTCAAGGCGGAAAAAACATTCAGTACTTC. The V gene is TRBV12-3 or TRBV12-4, the J gene TRBJ2-4; D is unclear. The length of the CDR3 is 13 residues. V was trimmed by 5 bases and J by 4 bases, leaving 9 bases between them.

The CDR3: CASRTGTGEQYF. CDR3 nucleotide sequence: TGTGCCAGCAGGACCGGGACGGGTGAGCAGTACTTC. The V call is TRBV28, the J call TRBJ2-7; D is possibly TRBD1 or TRBD2 (5 bases each). The ends were cut back, 6 bases at V and 7 bases at J, with 13 bases in the middle. CDR3 length: 12 residues. Looked up from germline, CDR1 is MDHEN and CDR2 is SYDVKM.

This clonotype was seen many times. The CDR3, as DNA: TGCAGCGTAGATACAGGTGATTCCCCCTCCTACGAGCAGTACTTC. This sequence encodes CSVDTGDSPSYEQYF. The gene calls are TRBV29-1 and TRBJ2-7; TRBD1 is a possible D gene (5 bases). The CDR3 is 15 amino acids. Germline values: CDR1 SQVTM, CDR2 ANQGSEA. Trimming shortened V by 6 bases and J by 0 bases, and 18 bases separated the two germline ends.

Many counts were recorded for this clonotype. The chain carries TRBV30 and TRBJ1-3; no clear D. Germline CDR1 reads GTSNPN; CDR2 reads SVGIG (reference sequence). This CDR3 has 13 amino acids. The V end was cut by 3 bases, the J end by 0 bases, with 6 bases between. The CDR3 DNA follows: TGTGCCTGGAGCCGGGGCTCTGGAAACACCATATATTTT. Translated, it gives CAWSRGSGNTIYF.

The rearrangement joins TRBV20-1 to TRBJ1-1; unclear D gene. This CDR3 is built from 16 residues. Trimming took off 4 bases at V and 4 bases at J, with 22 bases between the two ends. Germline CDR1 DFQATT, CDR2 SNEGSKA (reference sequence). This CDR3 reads CSATLRAGPRGTEAFF. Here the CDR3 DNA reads TGCAGTGCTACCCTCAGAGCTGGGCCCCGGGGCACTGAAGCTTTCTTT.